This TCR beta chain is drawn from a study of OX40 agonist ivuxolimab in advanced cancers. Across the study: The patients got ivuxolimab, which is an agonistic anti-OX40 (CD134) antibody.

Sequenced by immunoSEQ multiplex PCR; TCRdb stores in-frame clones only, minus some. There are some 62,000 clones in the sample; 75% to 95% occur only once, and approximately 12% lies in the top ten. This CDR3 spans 12 amino acids. Germline V gene lookup returns CDR1 SNHLY and CDR2 FYNNEI. V trimming: 9 bases; J trimming: 6 bases; junction bases outside the gene matches: 8. General study results and limits: At 0.1 to 3.0 mg/kg and by week 6, clonal expansion occurred in CD4+ and CD8+ blood T cells. Undetermined was the antigen specificity of the expanded peripheral T cells.

This clone is a singleton in its sample. Its specificity is unknown. The chain uses TRBV2 and TRBJ2-7; 7 bases map to TRBD1. The sequenced sample was CD4+ or CD8+ T cells sorted from blood, obtained in a trial of the OX40 agonist ivuxolimab. The TCR comes from an adult with an advanced solid tumor such as melanoma, head and neck, liver or kidney cancer. CDR3 coding DNA: TGTGCCAGAGGTGGGGACAGTTCCGAGCAGTACTTC. Its translation is CARGGDSSEQYF.